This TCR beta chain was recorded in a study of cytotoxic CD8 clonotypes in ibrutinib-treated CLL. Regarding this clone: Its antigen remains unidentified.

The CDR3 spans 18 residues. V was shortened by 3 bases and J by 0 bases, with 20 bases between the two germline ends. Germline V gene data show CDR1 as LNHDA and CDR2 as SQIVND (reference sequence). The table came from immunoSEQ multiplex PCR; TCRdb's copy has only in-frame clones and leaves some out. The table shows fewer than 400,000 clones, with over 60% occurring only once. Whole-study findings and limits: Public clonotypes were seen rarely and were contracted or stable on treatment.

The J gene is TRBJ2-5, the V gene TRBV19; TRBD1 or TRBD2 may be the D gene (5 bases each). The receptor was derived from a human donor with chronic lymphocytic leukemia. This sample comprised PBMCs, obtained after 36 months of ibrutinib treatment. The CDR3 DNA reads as TGTGCCAGTAGTATGGGACGGGCCTTACTCCCGTACCAAGAGACCCAGTACTTC. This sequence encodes CASSMGRALLPYQETQYF.